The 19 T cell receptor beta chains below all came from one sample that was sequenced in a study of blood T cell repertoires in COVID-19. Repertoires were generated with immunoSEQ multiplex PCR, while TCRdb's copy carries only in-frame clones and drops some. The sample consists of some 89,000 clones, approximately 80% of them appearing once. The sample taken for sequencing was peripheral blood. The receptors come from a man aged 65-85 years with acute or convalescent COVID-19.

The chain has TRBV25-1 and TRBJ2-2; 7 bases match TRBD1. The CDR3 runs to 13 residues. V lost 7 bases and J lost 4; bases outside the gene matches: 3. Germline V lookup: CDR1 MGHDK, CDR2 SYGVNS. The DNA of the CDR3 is TGTGCCAGCAAACAGGGGACCACCGGGGAGCTGTTTTTT. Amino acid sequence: CASKQGTTGELFF.

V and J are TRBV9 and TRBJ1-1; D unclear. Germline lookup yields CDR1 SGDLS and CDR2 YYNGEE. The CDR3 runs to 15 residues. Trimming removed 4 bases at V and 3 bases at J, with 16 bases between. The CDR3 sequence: CASSPLPGLDTEAFF. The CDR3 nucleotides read TGTGCCAGCAGCCCTCTTCCAGGATTGGACACTGAAGCTTTCTTT.

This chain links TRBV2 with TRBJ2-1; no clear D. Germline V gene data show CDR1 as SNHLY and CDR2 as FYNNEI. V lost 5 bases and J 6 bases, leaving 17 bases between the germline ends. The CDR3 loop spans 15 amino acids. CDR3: CASSPNLLPANEQFF. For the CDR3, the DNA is TGTGCCAGCAGTCCCAATCTATTACCCGCCAATGAGCAGTTCTTC.

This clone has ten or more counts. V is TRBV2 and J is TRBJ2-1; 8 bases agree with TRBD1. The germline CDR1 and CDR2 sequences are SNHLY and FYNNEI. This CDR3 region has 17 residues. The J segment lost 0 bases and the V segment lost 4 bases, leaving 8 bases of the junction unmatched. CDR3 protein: CASSVSGGGSSYNEQFF. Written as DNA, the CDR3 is TGTGCCAGCAGTGTTTCAGGGGGCGGCAGCTCCTACAATGAGCAGTTCTTC.

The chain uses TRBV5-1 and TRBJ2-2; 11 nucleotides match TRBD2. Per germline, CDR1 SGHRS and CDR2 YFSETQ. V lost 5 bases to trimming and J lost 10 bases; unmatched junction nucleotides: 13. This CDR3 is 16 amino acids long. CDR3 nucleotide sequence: TGCGCCAGCAGTCCCCCCCTACTAGCGGGGGAGTTGGAGCTGTTTTTT. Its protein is CASSPPLLAGELELFF.

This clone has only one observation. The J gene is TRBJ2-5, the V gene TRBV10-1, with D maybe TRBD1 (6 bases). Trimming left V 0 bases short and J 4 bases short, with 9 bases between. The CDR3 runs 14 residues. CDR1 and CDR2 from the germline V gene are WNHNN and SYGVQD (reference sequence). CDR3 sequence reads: CASSESNRVETQYF. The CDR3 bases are TGCGCCAGCAGTGAGTCGAACAGGGTAGAGACCCAGTACTTC.

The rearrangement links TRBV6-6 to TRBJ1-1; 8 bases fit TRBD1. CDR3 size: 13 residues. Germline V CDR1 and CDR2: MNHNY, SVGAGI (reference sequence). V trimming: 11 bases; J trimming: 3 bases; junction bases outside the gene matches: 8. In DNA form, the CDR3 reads TGTGCCTGCACAGGGGGTCGGTACACTGAAGCTTTCTTT. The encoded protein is CACTGGRYTEAFF.

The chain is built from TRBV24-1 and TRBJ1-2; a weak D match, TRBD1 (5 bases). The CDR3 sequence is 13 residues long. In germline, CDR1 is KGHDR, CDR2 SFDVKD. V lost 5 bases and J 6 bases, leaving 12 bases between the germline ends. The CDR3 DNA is TGTGCCACCAGTGTGGGGCAGGGCCATGGCTACACCTTC. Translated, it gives CATSVGQGHGYTF.

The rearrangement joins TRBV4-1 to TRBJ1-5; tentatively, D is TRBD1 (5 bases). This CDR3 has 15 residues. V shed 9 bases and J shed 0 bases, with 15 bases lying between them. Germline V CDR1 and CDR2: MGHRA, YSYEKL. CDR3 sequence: CASRDWRGSNQPQHF. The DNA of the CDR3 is TGCGCCAGTCGGGACTGGCGGGGTAGCAATCAGCCCCAGCATTTT.

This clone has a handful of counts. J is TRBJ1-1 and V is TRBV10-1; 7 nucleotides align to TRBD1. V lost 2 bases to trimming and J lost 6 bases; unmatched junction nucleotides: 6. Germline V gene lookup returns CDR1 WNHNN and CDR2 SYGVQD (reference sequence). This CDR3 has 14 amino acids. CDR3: CASSEQDRAAEAFF. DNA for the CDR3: TGCGCCAGCAGTGAGCAAGACAGGGCGGCTGAAGCTTTCTTT.

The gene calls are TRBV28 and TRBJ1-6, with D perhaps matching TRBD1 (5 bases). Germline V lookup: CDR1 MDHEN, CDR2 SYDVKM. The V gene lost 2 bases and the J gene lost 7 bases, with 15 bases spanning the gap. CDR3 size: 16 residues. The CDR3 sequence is CASSLVAGRGNSPLHF. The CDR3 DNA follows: TGTGCCAGCAGTTTAGTGGCAGGGCGGGGGAATTCACCCCTCCACTTT. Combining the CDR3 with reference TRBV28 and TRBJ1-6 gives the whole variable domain DVKVTQSSRYLVKRTGEKVFLECVQDMDHENMFWYRQDPGLGLRLIYFSYDVKMKEKGDIPEGYSVSREKKERFSLILESASTNQTSMYLCASSLVAGRGNSPLHFGNGTRLTVT.

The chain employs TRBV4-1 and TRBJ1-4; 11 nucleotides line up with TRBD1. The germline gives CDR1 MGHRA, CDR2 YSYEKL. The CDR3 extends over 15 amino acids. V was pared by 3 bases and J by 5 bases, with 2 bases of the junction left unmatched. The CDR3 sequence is CASSQGDRGNEKLFF. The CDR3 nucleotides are TGCGCCAGCAGCCAGGGGGACAGGGGGAATGAAAAACTGTTTTTT.

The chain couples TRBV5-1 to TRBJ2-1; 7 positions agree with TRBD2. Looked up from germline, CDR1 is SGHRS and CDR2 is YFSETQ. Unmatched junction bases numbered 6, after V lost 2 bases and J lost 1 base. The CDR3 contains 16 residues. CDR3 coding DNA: TGCGCCAGCAGCTTTACTGCGGGGGTTTCCTACAATGAGCAGTTCTTC. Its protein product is CASSFTAGVSYNEQFF. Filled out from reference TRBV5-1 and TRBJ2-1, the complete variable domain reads KAGVTQTPRYLIKTRGQQVTLSCSPISGHRSVSWYQQTPGQGLQFLFEYFSETQRNKGNFPGRFSGRQFSNSRSEMNVSTLELGDSALYLCASSFTAGVSYNEQFFGPGTRLTVL.

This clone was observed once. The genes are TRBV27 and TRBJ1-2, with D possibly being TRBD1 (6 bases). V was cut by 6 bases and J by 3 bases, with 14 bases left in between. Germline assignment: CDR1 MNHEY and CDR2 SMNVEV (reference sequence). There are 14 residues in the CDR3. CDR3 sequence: CASSLGGRHYGYTF. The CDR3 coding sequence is TGTGCCAGCAGCCTTGGGGGCCGCCACTATGGCTACACCTTC.

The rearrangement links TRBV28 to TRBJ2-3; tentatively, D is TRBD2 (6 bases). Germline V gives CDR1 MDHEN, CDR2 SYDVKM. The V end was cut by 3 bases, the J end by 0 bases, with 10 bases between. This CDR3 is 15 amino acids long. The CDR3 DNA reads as TGTGCCAGCAGTTTCGGCGGGACTAGCACAGATACGCAGTATTTT. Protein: CASSFGGTSTDTQYF.

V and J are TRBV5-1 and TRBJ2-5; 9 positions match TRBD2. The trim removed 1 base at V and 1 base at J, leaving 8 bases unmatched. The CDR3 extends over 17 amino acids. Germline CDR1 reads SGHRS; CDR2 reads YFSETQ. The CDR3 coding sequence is TGCGCCAGCAGCTTGTCAGCGGGGGGCTTCGTCCAAGAGACCCAGTACTTC. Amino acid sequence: CASSLSAGGFVQETQYF.

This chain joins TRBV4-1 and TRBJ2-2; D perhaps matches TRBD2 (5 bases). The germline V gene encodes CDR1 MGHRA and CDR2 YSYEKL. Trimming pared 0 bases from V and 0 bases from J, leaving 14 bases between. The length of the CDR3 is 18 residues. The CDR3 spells CASSQDTLSGANTGELFF. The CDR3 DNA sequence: TGCGCCAGCAGCCAAGATACCCTGAGCGGAGCGAACACCGGGGAGCTGTTTTTT.

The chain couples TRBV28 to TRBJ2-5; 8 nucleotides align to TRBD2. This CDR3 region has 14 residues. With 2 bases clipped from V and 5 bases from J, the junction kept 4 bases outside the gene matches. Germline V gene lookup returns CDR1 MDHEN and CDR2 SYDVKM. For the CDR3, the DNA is TGTGCCAGCAGTTTAGTTGCGGGGGGCGAGACCCAGTACTTC. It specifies CASSLVAGGETQYF.

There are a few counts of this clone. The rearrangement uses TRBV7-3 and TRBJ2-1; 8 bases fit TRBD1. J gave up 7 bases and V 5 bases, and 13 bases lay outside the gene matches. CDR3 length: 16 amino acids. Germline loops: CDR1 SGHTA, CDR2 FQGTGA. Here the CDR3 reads CASSVLPTDRENEQFF. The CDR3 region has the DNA TGTGCCAGCAGCGTACTCCCTACGGACAGGGAGAATGAGCAGTTCTTC.